These 30 T cell receptor beta chains share one sample of origin, sequenced in a study of blood T cells in healthy people across ages (dated by TCRdb to about 2015). The library was built by means of 5' RACE. Instrument used: Illumina HiSeq 2500. A second PCR of roughly 6 to 11 cycles was run with a J-beta primer mix and a sample-barcoded 5' primer. TCRdb applied fastp at Q25 and MiXCR to the public reads, then kept only in-frame beta chains. Each record represents a unique CDR3 protein, reported with the most common genes and DNA among its rows. The sample has fewer than 950,000 distinct CDR3 sequences on record, about 36% of them singletons. The ten largest make up 10% to 15% of the sample. The sequenced sample consisted of blood. These receptors originate from a man between 18 and 35 years old in good health.

This sequence joins TRBV20-1 and TRBJ1-1; D remains ambiguous. Trimming took 3 bases from V and 0 from J, leaving 8 bases between them. The CDR3 runs 13 residues. From germline, CDR1 is DFQATT and CDR2 SNEGSKA (reference sequence). DNA of the CDR3: TGCAGTGCTAGGGGGATACTGAACACTGAAGCTTTCTTT. It is translated as CSARGILNTEAFF.

The chain couples TRBV10-3 to TRBJ2-1, with D hard to call. V was pared by 0 bases and J by 2 bases, with 8 bases between. The CDR3 totals 15 residues. CDR1 ENHRY and CDR2 SYGVKD come from the germline V gene. CDR3 in amino acids: CAISESQVTYNEQFF. In DNA, the CDR3 is TGTGCCATCAGTGAGTCTCAGGTAACCTACAATGAGCAGTTCTTC.

Comments on this clonotype: Given a much more abundant clone one base away, this may be a read error. In DNA, the CDR3 is TGCAGTGCTAGTCTGGCTCCCTTCGATGAGCAGTACTTC. Translated, it gives CSASLAPFDEQYF. V usage is TRBV20-1 and J usage is TRBJ2-5, with no clear D. This CDR3 contains 13 residues. V lost 3 bases and J 11 bases, leaving 19 bases between the germline ends. CDR1 and CDR2 (germline): DFQATT, SNEGSKA (reference sequence).

The chain has TRBV7-9 and TRBJ2-1; 7 bases align to TRBD2. Germline V gene sequence: CDR1 SEHNR, CDR2 FQNEAQ (reference sequence). V lost 1 base to trimming and J lost 2 bases; unmatched junction nucleotides: 5. The CDR3 loop spans 16 amino acids. CDR3 nucleotides: TGTGCCAGCAGCTTAGTCCCAGCGGGGACCTACAATGAGCAGTTCTTC. Its translation: CASSLVPAGTYNEQFF.

This clonotype came up a few times. Relative to the germline gene, one junction end is altered; a read error may explain this. The chain joins TRBV4-2 to TRBJ1-6; 8 bases line up with TRBD1. Germline loops: CDR1 LGHNA, CDR2 YNFKEQ. The CDR3 runs to 16 residues. The CDR3 loop reads CASSPRDRLNNPPLHF. CDR3 DNA sequence: TGTGCCAGCAGCCCCCGGGACAGGCTAAATAATCCACCCCTCCACTTT.

On this clonotype itself: A much larger clone lies a single base off, so this may be a read error. This rearrangement joins TRBV20-1 to TRBJ1-2; possible D gene TRBD1, 5 bases. Germline loops: CDR1 DFQATT, CDR2 SNEGSKA (reference sequence). The CDR3 extends over 13 amino acids. The CDR3 loop is CSAPTDSLYRYTF. The CDR3 bases are TGCAGTGCCCCGACAGACAGCCTCTATCGCTACACCTTC.

This clonotype occurred once. Possible read error: a much larger clone is one base away. The CDR3 loop reads CANSFAANNYGYTF. As DNA, the CDR3 is TGTGCCAACAGTTTCGCAGCAAATAACTATGGCTACACCTTC. The J gene is TRBJ1-2, the V gene TRBV12-3 or TRBV12-4; the D is unclear. The CDR3 extends over 14 amino acids.

A remark on this clonotype: It may be a read error: a sequence one base away is much more abundant. This chain uses TRBV10-3 with TRBJ2-1; D uncertain. This CDR3 has 13 amino acids. The germline V gene encodes CDR1 ENHRY and CDR2 SYGVKD. The V end lost 8 bases, the J end lost 6 bases, and 14 bases lay between the germline ends. CDR3 amino acids: CAIAGVNCNEQFF. The DNA for the CDR3 is TGTGCCATCGCTGGGGTAAACTGCAATGAGCAGTTCTTC.

This clonotype appeared a few times. CDR3 sequence reads: CASRQGASYEQYF. The CDR3 DNA is TGTGCCAGCAGACAGGGGGCGAGCTACGAGCAGTACTTC. The chain links TRBV7-2 to TRBJ2-7; 9 bases align to TRBD1. Per the germline V gene, CDR1 is SGHTA and CDR2 is FQGNSA. V shed 6 bases, J shed 3 bases, and the junction held 3 bases outside the gene matches. The CDR3 has 13 residues.

V gene TRBV18 combines with J gene TRBJ1-4, with unresolved D. The germline V and J ends were trimmed by 3 bases and 3 bases, with 14 bases remaining between them. The CDR3 runs 16 residues. Germline-derived CDR1 and CDR2 are KGHSH and LQKENI. The DNA for the CDR3 is TGTGCCAGCTCACCTTTGCGGGAGTACGCTAATGAAAAACTGTTTTTT. This encodes CASSPLREYANEKLFF.

This clonotype was detected many times. In DNA, the CDR3 is TGTGCCAGCAGTTCCGCCCGGGAGCAGTACTTC. Amino acid sequence: CASSSAREQYF. V is TRBV12-3 or TRBV12-4 and J is TRBJ2-7; D is unresolved. V was cut by 4 bases and J by 7 bases, with 8 bases left in between. The CDR3 sequence is 11 residues long.

This clonotype was counted between two and nine times. V is TRBV7-3 and J is TRBJ1-1, with D possibly matching TRBD1 (5 bases). Trimming left V 1 base short and J 3 bases short, with 15 bases between. CDR1 and CDR2 (germline): SGHTA, FQGTGA. The CDR3 loop spans 16 amino acids. In DNA, the CDR3 is TGTGCCAGCAGCTTAAATGTAGGGGCCCCTGACACTGAAGCTTTCTTT. The encoded protein is CASSLNVGAPDTEAFF.

This clonotype was detected a few times. Its ends do not fully match the called genes, so a read error is possible. J is TRBJ2-7 and V is TRBV20-1, with 10 bases aligning to TRBD2. The CDR3 spans 16 residues. Germline-derived CDR1 and CDR2 are DFQATT and SNEGSKA (reference sequence). CDR3 nucleotides: TGCAGTACTAGAAGCCTAGCGGGGGCCTACGCCTACGAGCAGTACTTC. This codes for CSTRSLAGAYAYEQYF.

This clonotype was observed a handful of times. This sequence joins TRBV4-1 and TRBJ1-5; D unresolved. Looked up from germline, CDR1 is MGHRA and CDR2 is YSYEKL. V lost 0 bases to trimming and J lost 6 bases, with 18 bases between them. The CDR3 is made up of 17 amino acids. The CDR3 region is CASSQDPGGKSGQPQHF. The CDR3 DNA follows: TGCGCCAGCAGCCAAGATCCTGGAGGGAAGTCAGGTCAGCCCCAGCATTTT.

In this sample, this clonotype turned up a few times. DNA for the CDR3: TGTGCCAGCAGCTTGGACCTGCCCCACACTGAAGCTTTCTTT. Encoded protein: CASSLDLPHTEAFF. The V gene is TRBV5-5, the J gene TRBJ1-1; D gene unclear. The V end was cut by 0 bases, the J end by 3 bases, with 9 bases between. This CDR3 is built from 14 residues. Germline CDR1 SGHKS, CDR2 YYEKEE (reference sequence).

In its sample, this clonotype was seen a few times. The rearrangement uses TRBV7-2 and TRBJ2-2; TRBD2 matches 8 bases. From germline, CDR1 is SGHTA and CDR2 FQGNSA. The CDR3 runs to 18 residues. The J segment lost 4 bases and the V segment lost 5 bases, leaving 15 bases of the junction unmatched. In DNA, the CDR3 is TGTGCCAGCAGCCCATTCCTATCGACTAGCGCGGGCACCGGGGAGCTGTTTTTT. Amino acid sequence: CASSPFLSTSAGTGELFF.

Turning to this clonotype: One junction end disagrees with the germline gene, perhaps due to a read error. The rearrangement uses TRBV4-3 and TRBJ1-6; D remains unclear. Germline loops: CDR1 LGHNA, CDR2 YSLEER. This CDR3 contains 17 residues. CDR3 nucleotide sequence: TGCGCCAGCAGCCAAGATCTCGGTCGGGAAGGAGGTTCACCCCCCCACTTT. Translating gives CASSQDLGREGGSPPHF.

This clonotype came up a few times. The V call is TRBV5-6, the J call TRBJ2-3; tentatively, D is TRBD1 (6 bases). This CDR3 has 12 residues. CDR1 is SGHDT, CDR2 YYEEEE, per germline. Trimming pared 7 bases from V and 9 bases from J, leaving 15 bases between. The CDR3 region is CASAWGHSTQYF. Written as DNA, the CDR3 is TGTGCCAGCGCCTGGGGACATTCAACGCAGTATTTT.

Only a few counts were recorded for this clonotype. The chain joins TRBV28 to TRBJ1-1, with D maybe TRBD1 (5 bases). V lost 7 bases and J lost 9, with 15 bases in between. The CDR3 is 12 amino acids. Germline V gives CDR1 MDHEN, CDR2 SYDVKM. The CDR3 bases are TGTGCCAGCACCCTAACAGGCCGCCAAGCTTTCTTT. This translates into CASTLTGRQAFF.

The rearrangement joins TRBV9 to TRBJ1-4; D is unclear. Per germline, CDR1 SGDLS and CDR2 YYNGEE. The V and J ends lost 3 bases and 4 bases respectively, with 13 bases between them. The CDR3 length is 15 residues. CDR3 protein: CASSGDQRLNEKLFF. CDR3 DNA: TGTGCCAGCAGCGGAGATCAACGGCTTAATGAAAAACTGTTTTTT.

This clonotype has a count of ten or more. The chain combines TRBV20-1 with TRBJ2-5, with D tentatively TRBD1 (5 bases). Germline-derived CDR1 and CDR2 are DFQATT and SNEGSKA (reference sequence). This CDR3 region has 11 residues. Trimming cost V 7 bases and J 0 bases, with 6 bases left between them. CDR3 sequence: CSGQNQETQYF. Here the CDR3 DNA reads TGCAGTGGACAGAACCAAGAGACCCAGTACTTC.

The chain carries TRBV30 and TRBJ2-7; D is uncertain. The CDR3 totals 12 residues. Germline V CDR1 and CDR2: GTSNPN, SVGIG (reference sequence). V was shortened by 7 bases and J by 3 bases, with 13 bases between the two germline ends. As DNA, the CDR3 is TGTGCCTTGAACTTACAGAACTACGAGCAGTACTTC. Its protein product is CALNLQNYEQYF.

This clonotype was counted between two and nine times. A read error may explain this, as a much larger clone is one base away. This chain uses TRBV4-3 with TRBJ2-1; D is undetermined. There are 17 residues in the CDR3. The germline gives CDR1 LGHNA, CDR2 YSLEER. The V and J ends lost 0 bases and 0 bases respectively, with 12 bases between them. CDR3: CASSQEPGFSSYNEQFF. CDR3 DNA sequence: TGCGCCAGCAGCCAAGAGCCGGGCTTTAGCTCCTACAATGAGCAGTTCTTC.

In DNA form, the CDR3 reads TGCGCCAGCAGCCAGCTTACTAGCGGGAGTAGCGAGCAGTACTTC. Its protein is CASSQLTSGSSEQYF. The chain couples TRBV4-1 to TRBJ2-7, with 11 bases that match TRBD2. The CDR3 sequence is 15 residues long. Losses at the gene ends were 3 bases for V and 6 bases for J; bases not matched to a gene: 7. CDR1 MGHRA and CDR2 YSYEKL come from the germline V gene.

This clonotype is a singleton in its sample. This chain connects TRBV30 to TRBJ1-6; D is ambiguous. Per germline, CDR1 GTSNPN and CDR2 SVGIG (reference sequence). This CDR3 has 12 residues. V was cut by 3 bases and J by 9 bases, with 9 bases left in between. CDR3 nucleotides: TGTGCCTGGAGCAGGCTGAGTTCACCCCTCCACTTT. It specifies CAWSRLSSPLHF.

There are a few counts of this clonotype. The CDR3 loop reads CASPGTGTYNEQFF. CDR3 coding DNA: TGTGCCAGCCCCGGGACTGGGACCTACAATGAGCAGTTCTTC. V usage is TRBV2 and J usage is TRBJ2-1; possibly TRBD2 for D (6 bases). CDR1 and CDR2 (germline): SNHLY, FYNNEI. This CDR3 has 14 residues. Deletions cut 8 bases from V and 2 bases from J, with 13 bases between.

This clonotype was seen a handful of times. J is TRBJ2-3 and V is TRBV6-6; no firm D call. The CDR3 sequence is 16 residues long. CDR1 and CDR2 (germline): MNHNY, SVGAGI (reference sequence). The V end lost 2 bases, the J end lost 1 base, and 13 bases lay between the germline ends. CDR3 amino acids: CASSYDFEIGTDTQYF. The CDR3 DNA follows: TGTGCCAGCAGTTACGATTTTGAGATAGGCACAGATACGCAGTATTTT.

The rearrangement links TRBV6-5 to TRBJ2-5; tentatively, D is TRBD1 (6 bases). The end of the DNA fits TRBJ2-1 better, so the J call may be wrong. The V gene's germline CDR1 is MNHEY and CDR2 SVGAGI. This CDR3 comprises 13 residues. As DNA, the CDR3 is TGTGCCAGCAGTCCGGTGGGTTACAGGGACCAGTTCTTC. Translating gives CASSPVGYRDQFF.

This clonotype occurred a few times. CDR3 protein: CASSLGTGLGEQYF. Written as DNA, the CDR3 is TGTGCCAGCAGTCTCGGGACAGGCCTTGGGGAGCAGTACTTC. The rearrangement joins TRBV25-1 to TRBJ2-7; 8 nucleotides agree with TRBD1. J was trimmed by 7 bases and V by 5 bases; bases with no gene match: 10. The CDR3 totals 14 residues. Germline V gene data show CDR1 as MGHDK and CDR2 as SYGVNS.

The chain recombines TRBV2 with TRBJ2-5; D unresolved. The V gene's germline CDR1 is SNHLY and CDR2 FYNNEI. The CDR3 totals 14 residues. Trimming shortened V by 4 bases and J by 1 base, and 10 bases separated the two germline ends. The CDR3 DNA follows: TGTGCCAGCAGTGGCCGGAGACTCCAAGAGACCCAGTACTTC. Translated: CASSGRRLQETQYF.